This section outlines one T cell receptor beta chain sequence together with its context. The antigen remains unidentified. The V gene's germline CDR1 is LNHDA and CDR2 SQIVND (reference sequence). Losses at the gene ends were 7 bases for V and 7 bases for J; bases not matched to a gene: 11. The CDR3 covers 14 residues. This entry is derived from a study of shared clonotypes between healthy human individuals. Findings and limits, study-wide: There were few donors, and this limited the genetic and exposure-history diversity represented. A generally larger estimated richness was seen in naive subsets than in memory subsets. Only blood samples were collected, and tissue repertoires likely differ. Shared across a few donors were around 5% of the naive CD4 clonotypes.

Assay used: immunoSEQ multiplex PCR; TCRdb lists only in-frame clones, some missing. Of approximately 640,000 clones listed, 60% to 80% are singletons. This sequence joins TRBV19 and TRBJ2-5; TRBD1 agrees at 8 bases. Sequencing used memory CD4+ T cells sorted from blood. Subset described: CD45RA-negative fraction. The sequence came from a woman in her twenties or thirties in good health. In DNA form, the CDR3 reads TGTGCCAGTACCGAGACAGGGGCCGGTGGGACCCAGTACTTC. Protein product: CASTETGAGGTQYF.